The 9 T cell receptor beta chains in this list originate from one sample, sequenced in a study of cytomegalovirus exposure and HLA in healthy donors. Researchers ran the PCR with 60 Vbeta and 13 Jbeta primers. Generated by immunoSEQ multiplex PCR, the TCRdb table keeps only in-frame clones and is missing some. This table lists under 200,000 clones. Material: PBMCs. These receptor sequences come from a man younger than 40 in good health and CMV-seronegative.

The chain has TRBV21-1 and TRBJ1-5. TRBV21-1 is marked as a pseudogene. The CDR3 is 15 amino acids. The CDR3 here is CASARVAWSNQPQHF. The CDR3, as DNA: TGTGCCAGCGCCCGGGTCGCCTGGAGCAATCAGCCCCAGCATTTT.

The chain has TRBV18 and TRBJ1-1; D may be TRBD1 (6 bases). Germline lookup yields CDR1 KGHSH and CDR2 LQKENI. With 0 bases removed from V and 4 bases from J, the gap between germline ends came to 15 bases. The CDR3 consists of 16 residues. For the CDR3, the DNA is TGTGCCAGCTCACCACCGAGTCAGGGGTGGTCCACTGAAGCTTTCTTT. It encodes CASSPPSQGWSTEAFF.

This chain joins TRBV5-1 and TRBJ2-1; 11 bases are shared with TRBD2. The CDR3 spans 18 residues. Per germline, CDR1 SGHRS and CDR2 YFSETQ. V was clipped by 3 bases and J by 0 bases; unmatched bases: 8. The CDR3: CASSSPKGTSGSYNEQFF. The CDR3 nucleotides read TGCGCCAGCAGCTCGCCCAAAGGGACTAGCGGCTCCTACAATGAGCAGTTCTTC.

The chain couples TRBV27 to TRBJ2-5; 10 nucleotides align to TRBD2. Trimming removed 3 bases from V and 2 bases from J; junction bases left unmatched: 12. The V gene's germline CDR1 is MNHEY and CDR2 SMNVEV (reference sequence). The CDR3 loop spans 18 amino acids. For the CDR3, the DNA is TGTGCCAGCAGTTTCCGGGCCAGGGGACTAGCGACTCAAGAGACCCAGTACTTC. This translates into CASSFRARGLATQETQYF.

The rearrangement joins TRBV18 to TRBJ2-5; a possible D gene is TRBD1 (6 bases). The CDR3 length is 13 residues. Trimming removed 5 bases at V and 1 base at J, with 8 bases between. Germline loops: CDR1 KGHSH, CDR2 LQKENI. The CDR3 region has the DNA TGTGCCAGCTCAGCGGACAGCCAAGAGACCCAGTACTTC. Translated: CASSADSQETQYF.

J is TRBJ1-1 and V is TRBV11-2; no clear D. Germline assignment: CDR1 SGHAT and CDR2 FQNNGV. V dropped 0 bases and J dropped 4 bases, with 12 bases sitting between them. This CDR3 has 15 amino acids. Here the CDR3 DNA reads TGTGCCAGCAGCTTAGAATACACTGCGGGCACTGAAGCTTTCTTT. Its protein product is CASSLEYTAGTEAFF. Complete variable domain (other parts from reference TRBV11-2 and TRBJ1-1): EAGVAQSPRYKIIEKRQSVAFWCNPISGHATLYWYQQILGQGPKLLIQFQNNGVVDDSQLPKDRFSAERLKGVDSTLKIQPAKLEDSAVYLCASSLEYTAGTEAFFGQGTRLTVV.

The chain uses TRBV5-1 and TRBJ2-7; tentative D call: TRBD2 (6 bases). The CDR3 contains 14 residues. Germline V CDR1 and CDR2: SGHRS, YFSETQ. The V gene lost 0 bases and the J gene lost 5 bases, with 12 bases spanning the gap. The CDR3 here is CASSLAGARNEQYF. In DNA, the CDR3 is TGCGCCAGCAGCTTGGCGGGAGCTCGCAACGAGCAGTACTTC.

This chain uses TRBV19 with TRBJ2-3, with TRBD1 matching over 8 bases. Germline V gene lookup returns CDR1 LNHDA and CDR2 SQIVND (reference sequence). CDR3 size: 16 residues. The V segment lost 1 base and the J segment 2 bases; nucleotides outside the gene matches: 5. The CDR3 here is CASSIVRDRSTDTQYF. The CDR3, as DNA: TGTGCCAGTAGTATAGTTCGGGACAGGTCCACAGATACGCAGTATTTT. The full variable domain, in which reference TRBV19 and TRBJ2-3 provide the parts outside the CDR3, is DGGITQSPKYLFRKEGQNVTLSCEQNLNHDAMYWYRQDPGQGLRLIYYSQIVNDFQKGDIAEGYSVSREKKESFPLTVTSAQKNPTAFYLCASSIVRDRSTDTQYFGPGTRLTVL.

The chain joins TRBV7-8 to TRBJ2-6, with D unclear. V was trimmed by 5 bases and J by 3 bases, leaving 11 bases between them. CDR3 length: 15 amino acids. Germline CDR1 and CDR2: SGHVS and FQNEAQ. The CDR3 bases are TGTGCCAGCAGCACAACCCCAGGTGGGGCCAACGTCCTGACTTTC. This gives the protein CASSTTPGGANVLTF.